The clone carrying this T cell receptor beta chain was picked up many times. The antigen remains unidentified. The sample holds other DNA sequences that translate to the same CDR3. This specimen belongs to a study of beta chain features in type 1 diabetes. Trimming removed 0 bases from V and 6 bases from J; junction bases left unmatched: 1. The CDR3 has 14 amino acids. Germline V gene sequence: CDR1 SGHRS, CDR2 YFSETQ. General study points: Type 1 diabetes patients had TCRB CDR3s that were shorter (moderately but significantly so) in all four CD4+ subsets. The similarity of naive, central memory and Treg TCRB repertoires appeared greater among patients than among healthy donors.

Every isolated RNA sample was fully reverse transcribed, so sequencing captured expressed TCRB transcripts. The average output of naive, central memory and regulatory T cell samples was approximately 3.7 million reads. Method: immunoSEQ multiplex PCR; TCRdb's copy keeps in-frame clones and lacks some. The data contain about 340,000 clones, less than 10% of them seen just once; the ten biggest clones take up more than 0.4%. Sequencing input: central memory CD4+ T cells from blood. The sequence derives from a woman under 30 in good health. This sequence joins TRBV5-1 and TRBJ2-1; 9 bases agree with TRBD2. DNA of the CDR3: TGCGCCAGCAGCTTGGGACTAGCGGCCAATGAGCAGTTCTTC. As protein: CASSLGLAANEQFF.